This TCR beta chain was retrieved from a study of blood T cells in healthy people across ages. With 0 bases removed from V and 6 bases from J, the gap between germline ends came to 17 bases. The CDR3 length is 16 residues. Germline V gives CDR1 SGHDN, CDR2 FVKESK. PCR was performed a second time for about 7 to 12 cycles using a sample-barcoded 5' primer and a J-beta primer mix. TCRdb passed the 5' RACE reads through MiXCR, listing each CDR3 protein once. The sample lists fewer than 1,000,000 distinct CDR3 sequences; about half were seen once. The rearrangement joins TRBV14 to TRBJ2-5, with D perhaps assigned TRBD1 or TRBD2 (5 bases each). Sequenced input: blood. The sequence was obtained from a man older than 75 in good health. The CDR3 nucleotides are TGTGCCAGCAGCCAAGATCTCGCCGTGAGGGGAAAGACCCAGTACTTC. It is translated as CASSQDLAVRGKTQYF. The whole variable domain, remainder taken from reference TRBV14 and TRBJ2-5, is EAGVTQFPSHSVIEKGQTVTLRCDPISGHDNLYWYRRVMGKEIKFLLHFVKESKQDESGMPNNRFLAERTGGTYSTLKVQPAELEDSGVYFCASSQDLAVRGKTQYFGPGTRLLVL.